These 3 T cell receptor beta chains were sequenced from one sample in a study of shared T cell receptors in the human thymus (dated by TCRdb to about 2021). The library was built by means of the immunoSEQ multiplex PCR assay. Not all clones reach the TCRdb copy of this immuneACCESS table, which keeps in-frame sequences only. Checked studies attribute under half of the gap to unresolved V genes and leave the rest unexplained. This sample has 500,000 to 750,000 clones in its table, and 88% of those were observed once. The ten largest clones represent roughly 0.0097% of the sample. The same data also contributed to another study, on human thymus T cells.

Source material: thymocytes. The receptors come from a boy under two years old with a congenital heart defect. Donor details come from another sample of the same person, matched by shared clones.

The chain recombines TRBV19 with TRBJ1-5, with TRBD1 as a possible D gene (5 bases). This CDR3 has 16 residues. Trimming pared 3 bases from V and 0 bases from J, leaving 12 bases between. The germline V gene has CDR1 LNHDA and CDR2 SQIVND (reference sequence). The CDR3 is CASSIREGHSNQPQHF. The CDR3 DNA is TGTGCCAGTAGTATCCGTGAAGGACATAGCAATCAGCCCCAGCATTTT.

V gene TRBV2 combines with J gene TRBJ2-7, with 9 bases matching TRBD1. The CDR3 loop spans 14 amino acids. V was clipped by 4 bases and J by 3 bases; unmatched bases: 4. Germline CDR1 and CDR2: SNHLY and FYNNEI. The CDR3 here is CASSGGTGIYEQYF. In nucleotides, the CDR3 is TGTGCCAGCAGTGGGGGGACAGGGATCTACGAGCAGTACTTC.

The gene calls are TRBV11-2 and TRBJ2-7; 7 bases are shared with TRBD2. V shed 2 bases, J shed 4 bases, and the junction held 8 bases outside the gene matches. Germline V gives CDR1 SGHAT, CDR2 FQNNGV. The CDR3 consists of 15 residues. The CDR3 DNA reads TGTGCCAGCAGCTTACTGCGGGAGAGATATTACGAGCAGTACTTC. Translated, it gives CASSLLRERYYEQYF.